The 32 T cell receptor delta chains below come from one sample, sequenced in a study of γδ T cells in repeated Plasmodium falciparum infection. Vgamma9/Vdelta2+ and Vdelta2-negative gammadelta T cells were flow-sorted from PBMC for bulk sequencing. TCRdb re-called the multiplex PCR reads using CATT. The sample includes over 90,000 delta-chain clones, approximately 1% of them seen just once. The specimen was gamma-delta T cells from blood. These TCRs come from a pool of human donors (malaria-infected and uninfected, not separated).

About this clone itself: TCRdb shows a much larger clone's protein in place of this DNA's translation, and the two differ at residue 13, likely through a read error; the protein shown is translated from the DNA. The chain couples TRDV1 to TRDJ1, with D unclear. TCRdb does not report a J gene; here it was assigned by matching the DNA to germline references. With 3 bases removed from V and 0 bases from J, the gap between germline ends came to 35 bases. Germline CDR1 TSWWSYY, CDR2 QGS. This CDR3 is 23 amino acids long. The CDR3 DNA reads as TGTGCTCTTGGGGACCCCCTCTCTACGGCCCCAACCCACGTCCATCAGTACACCGATAAACTCATCTTT. This translates into CALGDPLSTAPTHVHQYTDKLIF.

This clone turned up a few times. This probably arose from a read error, given a far larger clone one base away. The chain employs TRDV1 and TRDJ1; TRDD3 agrees at 12 bases. TCRdb carries no J gene annotation; the J gene was assigned here by matching the DNA with germline. Losses at the gene ends were 3 bases for V and 0 bases for J; bases not matched to a gene: 35. The CDR3 covers 27 residues. Per germline, CDR1 TSWWSYY and CDR2 QGS. The CDR3: CALGESGPRSILDWGIPSERYTDKLIF. CDR3 DNA sequence: TGTGCTCTTGGGGAGAGTGGCCCGAGATCGATTCTTGACTGGGGGATACCATCAGAGCGGTACACCGATAAACTCATCTTT.

In its sample, this clone was seen many times. TCRdb's entry gives the protein of a much larger clone, which mismatches this DNA's translation at residue 8, likely from a read error; the protein reported here is translated from the DNA. The rearrangement links TRAV36/DV7 to TRDJ1; TRDD3 matches 9 bases. The trim removed 4 bases at V and 8 bases at J, leaving 6 bases unmatched. The CDR3 covers 12 residues. CDR1 is VTNFRS, CDR2 LTSSGIE, per germline (reference sequence). The CDR3, as DNA: TGTGCTGTGCTGTACTGGGGGACAAAACTCATCTTT. As protein: CAVLYWGTKLIF. The full variable domain, in which reference TRAV36/DV7 and TRDJ1 provide the parts outside the CDR3, is EDKVVQSPLSLVVHEGDTVTLNCSYEVTNFRSLLWYKQEKKAPTFLFMLTSSGIEKKSGRLSSILDKKELSSILNITATQTGDSAIYLCAVLYWGTKLIFGKGTRVTVEP.

Concerning this clone itself: A far larger clone is one base from this, pointing to a likely read error. Within the sample, other DNA sequences also encode this same CDR3. The chain is built from TRDV2 and TRDJ1; 11 nucleotides agree with TRDD3. No J gene is reported in TCRdb; it was inferred here by comparing the DNA with germline. Germline-derived CDR1 and CDR2 are GEAIGNYY and EKD. This CDR3 comprises 16 residues. CDR3 sequence (DNA): TGCGCCTGTGACACCGTGGGGGATACGGAGCCCGATAAACTCATCTTT. This translates into CACDTVGDTEPDKLIF.

This clone was counted between two and nine times. A read error likely explains why the TCRdb protein, taken from a much larger clone, differs from this DNA's translation at residue 13; the protein shown is translated from the DNA. This rearrangement joins TRDV2 to TRDJ2; TRDD3 matches 9 bases. Since TCRdb gives no J gene, matching the DNA to germline was used here to assign it. The CDR3 sequence is 16 residues long. Germline CDR1 is GEAIGNYY and CDR2 is EKD. The CDR3 protein is CACDTVGDTGTARLFF. The DNA of the CDR3 is TGTGCCTGTGACACCGTAGGGGATACGGGCACAGCACGACTCTTCTTT.

This clone has ten or more counts. Translating this DNA gives a protein that differs at residue 6 from the TCRdb one, which belongs to a much larger clone; a read error is likely, and the protein shown is this translation. The chain combines TRDV2 with TRDJ2, with TRDD3 matching over 10 bases. TCRdb leaves out the J gene; it was filled in here by matching the DNA to germline. After removal of 0 bases from V and 1 base from J, the junction contained 13 bases not matched to a gene. The CDR3 is 20 residues long. The germline gives CDR1 GEAIGNYY, CDR2 EKD. The CDR3 sequence is CACDTPTGGSSKDLTAQLFF. The CDR3 DNA reads as TGTGCCTGTGACACCCCTACTGGGGGATCGAGCAAAGATTTGACAGCACAACTCTTCTTT.

This clone has a count of ten or more. The same CDR3 is also encoded by other DNA sequences in this sample. V gene TRDV1 combines with J gene TRDJ1; 11 bases map to TRDD3. This CDR3 spans 21 amino acids. The germline CDR1 and CDR2 sequences are TSWWSYY and QGS. V gave up 3 bases and J gave up 3 bases; unmatched junction bases: 21. The CDR3: CALGEILRISLGDISPDKLIF. For the CDR3, the DNA is TGTGCTCTTGGGGAGATCCTTCGGATCTCACTGGGGGATATCAGCCCCGATAAACTCATCTTT.

As to this clone: With a far larger clone one base away, a read error is the likely cause. At the DNA level, this CDR3 is encoded by other sequences in the same sample as well. The DNA for the CDR3 is TGTGCCTGCGACCGCCTTCCTTCCGTACTGGGGGATACGCCCGATAAACTCATCTTT. This sequence encodes CACDRLPSVLGDTPDKLIF. The chain joins TRDV2 to TRDJ1, with TRDD3 matching over 13 bases. The V segment lost 7 bases and the J segment 3 bases; nucleotides outside the gene matches: 19. The CDR3 consists of 19 residues. Looked up from germline, CDR1 is GEAIGNYY and CDR2 is EKD.

This clone was detected many times. A far larger clone is one nucleotide away, so this likely arose from a read error. The sample contains more than one DNA sequence encoding this CDR3. This sequence joins TRDV2 and TRDJ1; 9 bases align to TRDD3. CDR3 size: 19 residues. Germline assignment: CDR1 GEAIGNYY and CDR2 EKD. J was trimmed by 0 bases and V by 3 bases; bases with no gene match: 16. The CDR3 DNA is TGTGCCTGTGACTCTCTAACTGGGGGACAGACCGAGTACACCGATAAACTCATCTTT. This gives the protein CACDSLTGGQTEYTDKLIF.

Turning to this clone: Only one base separates this from a far larger clonotype, so it likely reflects a read error. Other DNA sequences in this sample translate to the same CDR3. The J gene is TRDJ1, the V gene TRDV1, with 9 positions matching TRDD3. As TCRdb names no J gene, one was assigned here on the basis of a DNA match to germline. CDR1 is TSWWSYY and CDR2 is QGS in the germline V gene. The CDR3 spans 27 residues. The CDR3 loop reads CALGEVRVRKPVQLLGEKYWDTDKLIF. CDR3 DNA sequence: TGTGCTCTCGGGGAAGTGAGAGTCCGAAAACCAGTACAGCTACTGGGGGAGAAATACTGGGACACCGATAAACTCATCTTT.

With respect to this clone: The TCRdb protein comes from a much larger clone and disagrees with this DNA's translation at residue 16, likely due to a read error; the protein given here is derived from the DNA. V gene TRDV2 combines with J gene TRDJ1, with D possibly matching TRDD3 (6 bases). TCRdb supplies no J gene; here it was assigned by aligning the nucleotide sequence to germline. The length of the CDR3 is 20 residues. CDR1 is GEAIGNYY, CDR2 EKD, per germline. V was shortened by 4 bases and J by 5 bases, with 34 bases between the two germline ends. CDR3 sequence: CACDTQLRLFKGMGVDKLIF. DNA for the CDR3: TGTGCCTGTGATACGCAGCTCCGCCTATTCAAGGGGATGGGGGTAGATAAACTCATCTTT.

This clone has just a few counts. With a far larger clone one base away, a read error is the likely cause. The identical CDR3 is also encoded by other nucleotide sequences in the sample. The chain combines TRDV2 with TRDJ3; the match to TRDD3 covers 9 bases. The J gene, not given by TCRdb, was assigned here from a germline match of the nucleotide sequence. Germline assignment: CDR1 GEAIGNYY and CDR2 EKD. The CDR3 is 19 residues long. The CDR3, as DNA: TGTGCCTGCGACACCGTACTGGGGGACTATTCCTGGGACACCCGACAGATGTTTTTC. It yields the protein CACDTVLGDYSWDTRQMFF.

About this clone itself: The translation of this DNA and the TCRdb protein of a much larger clone differ at residue 13, probably owing to a read error; the protein shown here is translated from the DNA. This chain joins TRDV1 and TRDJ1, with TRDD3 matching 7 bases. Matching the DNA to germline supplied the J gene, which TCRdb does not give. The CDR3 consists of 18 residues. Germline CDR1 TSWWSYY, CDR2 QGS. V shed 5 bases, J shed 3 bases, and the junction held 18 bases outside the gene matches. The CDR3 here is CALGSYRSIWGPPDKLIF. CDR3 coding DNA: TGTGCTCTTGGGTCTTACCGTTCCATCTGGGGGCCACCCGATAAACTCATCTTT.

This clone appeared many times. A far larger clone is just one base off, so this is likely a read error. At the DNA level, this CDR3 is encoded by other sequences in the same sample as well. The rearrangement joins TRAV14/DV4 to TRDJ1; D not resolved. Germline loops: CDR1 TSDPSYG, CDR2 QGSYDQQN (reference sequence). The length of the CDR3 is 13 residues. Written as DNA, the CDR3 is TGTGCGACCCTTATCCGGGTAGCCGATAAACTCATCTTT. It translates to CATLIRVADKLIF.

At least ten counts were recorded for this clone. The TCRdb record carries a much larger clone's protein, which differs from this DNA's translation at residue 8; a read error is the likely cause, and the protein listed here is the DNA translation. The CDR3 DNA is TGTGCCTGTGACAGGCTGAAGGCCTCCTTTCCGACCGGATTACCCTACACCGATAAACTCATCTTT. Translation: CACDRLKASFPTGLPYTDKLIF. The gene calls are TRDV2 and TRDJ1; D gene ambiguous. Deletions cut 2 bases from V and 0 bases from J, with 33 bases between. CDR3 length equals 22 residues. The germline CDR1 and CDR2 sequences are GEAIGNYY and EKD.

This clone has at least ten counts. TCRdb's listed protein matches a much larger clone and diverges from this DNA's translation at residue 4, likely through a read error; the protein shown comes from the DNA. The genes are TRDV2 and TRDJ2; D possibly corresponds to TRDD3 (6 bases). The germline CDR1 and CDR2 sequences are GEAIGNYY and EKD. The length of the CDR3 is 17 residues. This CDR3 is CACGTVLGTNLTAQLFF. In DNA form, the CDR3 reads TGTGCCTGTGGCACCGTACTGGGAACGAACCTGACAGCACAACTCTTCTTT.

With regard to this clone: The TCRdb protein comes from a much larger clone and disagrees with this DNA's translation at residue 16, likely due to a read error; the protein given here is derived from the DNA. As DNA, the CDR3 is TGTGCTCTTGGGAACTTCCCCTTAGACTGGGGGATAAGGGGAACCGGTAAACTCATCTTT. It codes for CALGNFPLDWGIRGTGKLIF. The chain recombines TRDV1 with TRDJ1; 11 positions match TRDD3. Germline matching of the DNA provided the J gene here, since TCRdb leaves it blank. This CDR3 comprises 20 residues. Germline loops: CDR1 TSWWSYY, CDR2 QGS.

This clone was counted a few times. A far larger clone is a single base away, which makes a read error likely. Other nucleotide sequences in the sample specify the same CDR3. The V call is TRDV2, the J call TRDJ3; TRDD3 matches 8 bases. Here the J gene was assigned by germline matching of the DNA, as TCRdb has none. This CDR3 contains 19 residues. CDR1 is GEAIGNYY and CDR2 is EKD in the germline V gene. In DNA form, the CDR3 reads TGTGCCTGTGACCGGGGGATAGGGCACATCTCCTGGGACACACGACAGATGTTTTTC. Translating gives CACDRGIGHISWDTRQMFF.

This clone was seen more than once but under ten times. The protein recorded in TCRdb matches a much larger clone and deviates from this DNA's translation at residue 21, suggesting a read error; the protein here is obtained by translating the DNA. The V gene is TRDV2, the J gene TRDJ1, with TRDD3 identical over 10 bases. This CDR3 spans 24 amino acids. The germline V gene has CDR1 GEAIGNYY and CDR2 EKD. CDR3 protein: CACDTVRPSPSPNWGMGYTDRLIF. CDR3 nucleotides: TGTGCCTGTGACACCGTTCGTCCCTCCCCTAGCCCAAACTGGGGGATGGGGTACACCGATAGACTCATCTTT.

The table lists this clone with a few counts. TCRdb records a much larger clone's protein for this DNA, with a difference at residue 15 that likely arises from a read error; the protein given is the translation of the DNA. This chain uses TRDV2 with TRDJ3; 10 bases are a match to TRDD3. No J gene is reported in TCRdb; it was inferred here by comparing the DNA with germline. CDR1 GEAIGNYY and CDR2 EKD come from the germline V gene. V lost 1 base, J lost 1 base, and 21 bases stayed unmatched. This CDR3 region has 24 residues. The CDR3 DNA reads as TGTGCCTGTGACACTCTCGTACTGGGGGATGAAAATCCCCACGTGTCCTGGGACACCCGACAGATGTTTTTC. This gives the protein CACDTLVLGDENPHVSWDTRQMFF.

In this sample, this clone turned up many times. TCRdb has a much larger clone's protein, which differs at residue 14 from the translation of this DNA, likely because of a read error; what is shown is the protein translated from the DNA. The V gene is listed as TRDV2; no J gene was called. This CDR3 has 16 amino acids. Germline CDR1 reads GEAIGNYY; CDR2 reads EKD. The CDR3 here is CACDTVGDAYTDKPIF. The CDR3 DNA is TGTGCCTGTGACACCGTCGGAGACGCGTACACCGATAAACCCATCTTT.

There are a few counts of this clone. A read error is likely here: a far larger clone is one base away. Other DNA sequences in this specimen translate into the identical CDR3. CDR3 loop: CACDTVSGPGDKGRSNTDKLIF. For the CDR3, the DNA is TGTGCCTGTGACACTGTTTCGGGTCCGGGGGATAAGGGGCGAAGTAATACCGATAAGCTCATCTTT. The V gene is listed as TRDV2; no J gene was called; the table's TRDD3 call for D was not verified on the DNA. The germline gives CDR1 GEAIGNYY, CDR2 EKD. The CDR3 loop spans 22 amino acids.

With regard to this clone: A far larger clone is off by one base, so a read error is likely. The same CDR3 is also encoded by other DNA sequences in this sample. The chain combines TRDV1 with TRDJ2; 11 bases line up with TRDD3. The J gene, not given by TCRdb, was assigned here from a germline match of the nucleotide sequence. Germline V gene data show CDR1 as TSWWSYY and CDR2 as QGS. This CDR3 is 26 amino acids long. Trimming removed 5 bases from V and 0 bases from J; junction bases left unmatched: 32. The CDR3 nucleotides read TGTGCTCTTGGGAACCCCGACTCGGACCATCGATGGGGGATACGCGATATAAAAGCTTTGACAGCACAACTCTTCTTT. It specifies CALGNPDSDHRWGIRDIKALTAQLFF.

For this clone: The protein given by TCRdb reflects a much larger clone and differs at residue 9 from this DNA's translation, likely from a read error; the protein shown is the DNA's translation. The chain is built from TRDV1 and TRDJ1, with D tentatively TRDD2 or TRDD3 (5 bases each). TCRdb carries no J gene annotation; the J gene was assigned here by matching the DNA with germline. This CDR3 has 18 amino acids. Deletions cut 5 bases from V and 2 bases from J, with 24 bases between. Germline V CDR1 and CDR2: TSWWSYY, QGS. The CDR3 region is CALGSASLPGKGTDKLIF. CDR3 sequence (DNA): TGTGCTCTTGGGAGTGCCTCCCTACCGGGGAAAGGAACCGATAAACTCATCTTT.

A remark on this clone: The amino acid sequence in TCRdb belongs to a much larger clone and departs from this DNA's translation at residue 13, likely a sequencing read error; the sequence shown is translated from the DNA. The chain couples TRDV1 to TRDJ4, with D perhaps matching TRDD3 (6 bases). TCRdb carries no J gene annotation; the J gene was assigned here by matching the DNA with germline. From germline, CDR1 is TSWWSYY and CDR2 QGS. CDR3 size: 18 residues. V lost 0 bases, J lost 0 bases, and 20 bases lay in between. The CDR3 nucleotides read TGTGCTCTTGGGGAACTGGCCCAATTACGGGGGAGGGCCAGACCCCTGATCTTT. Encoded protein: CALGELAQLRGRARPLIF.

Comments on this clone: TCRdb has a much larger clone's protein, which differs at residue 9 from the translation of this DNA, likely because of a read error; what is shown is the protein translated from the DNA. The chain recombines TRDV2 with TRDJ2, with 7 bases fitting TRDD3. TCRdb gives no J gene; it was assigned here by matching the DNA to germline. Unmatched junction bases numbered 12, after V lost 0 bases and J lost 0 bases. This CDR3 is 19 amino acids long. CDR1 GEAIGNYY and CDR2 EKD come from the germline V gene. The CDR3 sequence is CACDTLGGGPPALTAQLFF. CDR3 in DNA: TGTGCCTGTGACACCCTGGGGGGGGGCCCACCAGCTTTGACAGCACAACTCTTCTTT.

This clone was detected once. Germline is not matched at one junction end, which may reflect a read error. The rearrangement uses TRDV1 and TRDJ1; D perhaps matches TRDD3 (10 bases). The J gene comes from matching the DNA to germline here; TCRdb lacks it. The CDR3 contains 22 residues. The germline CDR1 and CDR2 sequences are TSWWSYY and QGS. The CDR3 region has the DNA TGCTCTGGGGAACCGCCTTCCTACACGAAATTTGGTGGGGGATACACCAACAATAAACTCATCTTT. Its protein is CSGEPPSYTKFGGGYTNNKLIF.

This clone was found many times. The sample contains more than one DNA sequence encoding this CDR3. The V and J genes are TRDV1 and TRDJ1, with 13 positions matching TRDD3. CDR3 size: 30 residues. V gave up 2 bases and J gave up 0 bases; unmatched junction bases: 42. Germline V gene lookup returns CDR1 TSWWSYY and CDR2 QGS. This CDR3 is CALGENLRVLWGCSTRADWGIRPYTDKLIF. CDR3 bases: TGTGCTCTTGGGGAAAATCTGCGGGTGCTCTGGGGGTGTTCTACCCGGGCGGACTGGGGGATACGCCCGTACACCGATAAACTCATCTTT.

A word on this clone: The likely explanation is a read error, given a far larger clone one base away. The sample holds other DNA sequences that translate to the same CDR3. The chain is built from TRDV1 and TRDJ1, with 11 bases fitting TRDD3. TCRdb lists no J gene, so it was determined here by aligning the DNA to germline. CDR1 and CDR2 (germline): TSWWSYY, QGS. CDR3 length: 19 residues. Trimming removed 1 base from V and 5 bases from J; junction bases left unmatched: 15. CDR3 loop: CALGEHTSLWGIHADKLIF. In DNA form, the CDR3 reads TGTGCTCTTGGGGAACACACTTCCCTCTGGGGGATACACGCTGATAAACTCATCTTT.

As regards this clone: A far larger clone is a single base away, which makes a read error likely. The sample carries other DNA sequences with the same CDR3. The J gene is uncalled and the V gene is TRDV2. CDR1 and CDR2 (germline): GEAIGNYY, EKD. The CDR3 length is 12 residues. CDR3 nucleotides: TGTGCCTGTGACACCGGACGTTCGGCTCTCATCTTC. Translated, it gives CACDTGRSALIF.

A remark on this clone: A read error likely explains why the TCRdb protein, taken from a much larger clone, differs from this DNA's translation at residue 21; the protein shown is translated from the DNA. This chain joins TRDV1 and TRDJ1; 13 bases line up with TRDD3. The J gene is absent in TCRdb and was assigned here via DNA matching to germline. CDR3 length: 25 amino acids. The germline V gene encodes CDR1 TSWWSYY and CDR2 QGS. CDR3 sequence: CALGSLPRGLTGGYAFPPYTNKLIF. The CDR3 bases are TGTGCTCTTGGGAGCCTTCCGCGAGGCCTTACTGGGGGATACGCGTTTCCCCCGTACACCAATAAACTCATCTTT.

With respect to this clone: The translation of this DNA and the TCRdb protein of a much larger clone differ at residue 8, probably owing to a read error; the protein shown here is translated from the DNA. The V and J genes are TRDV1 and TRDJ1; 11 bases fit TRDD3. TCRdb is silent on the J gene; assignment here came from matching the DNA to germline. With 2 bases clipped from V and 2 bases from J, the junction kept 34 bases outside the gene matches. The CDR3 is 26 amino acids. Germline assignment: CDR1 TSWWSYY and CDR2 QGS. The CDR3 region is CALGENSIFLLQSPSWGILKTDKLIF. In DNA, the CDR3 is TGTGCTCTTGGGGAAAACTCGATCTTCCTTCTTCAATCGCCCAGCTGGGGGATACTAAAGACCGATAAACTCATCTTT.